The 19 T cell receptor beta chains given below trace back to one sample, sequenced in a study of regulatory T cells in long-lasting Graves disease. Time point indicated: newly diagnosed GD, antithyroid drugs for less than 3 months. The TCR library was made from RNA that had been extracted from PBMCs in TRIzol. The TCR beta library used iRepertoire HTBI primers with Arm-PCR amplification of CDR3. TCRdb processed the multiplex PCR reads anew with MiXCR; each CDR3 protein has one entry. The table records under 400,000 distinct CDR3 sequences, over 15% of them present only once. These same records also appear under a second study, on T cells in Graves' hyperthyroidism and ophthalmopathy.

The material sequenced was peripheral blood mononuclear cells (PBMCs), taken at new diagnosis, from a patient treated with antithyroid drugs. Receptor source: a man aged 40-49 years with Graves disease.

The chain has TRBV6-2 or TRBV6-3 and TRBJ2-1; tentatively, D is TRBD1 or TRBD2 (5 bases each). With 4 bases removed from V and 4 bases from J, the gap between germline ends came to 11 bases. This CDR3 contains 14 residues. CDR1 MNHEY and CDR2 SVGEGT come from the germline V gene. CDR3 bases: TGTGCCAGCAGTTTCCGGGACCAGTACAATGAGCAGTTCTTC. It specifies CASSFRDQYNEQFF.

The rearrangement joins TRBV4-2 to TRBJ2-1; 7 bases line up with TRBD1. The CDR3 consists of 15 residues. CDR1 and CDR2 from the germline V gene are LGHNA and YNFKEQ. V was pared by 3 bases and J by 4 bases, with 6 bases of the junction left unmatched. CDR3 sequence reads: CASSHRTGQYNEQFF. The CDR3 coding sequence is TGTGCCAGCAGCCATCGGACAGGCCAATACAATGAGCAGTTCTTC.

About this clonotype itself: Possible read error: a much larger clone is one base away. V and J are TRBV20-1 and TRBJ2-5, with 7 nucleotides matching TRBD1. This CDR3 has 15 amino acids. Unmatched junction bases numbered 10, after V lost 5 bases and J lost 1 base. Germline assignment: CDR1 DFQATT and CDR2 SNEGSKA (reference sequence). The CDR3: CSAPPRQGVQETQYF. The CDR3 nucleotides are TGCAGTGCTCCCCCCAGACAGGGCGTCCAAGAGACCCAGTACTTC.

This clonotype has only a few counts. The V and J genes are TRBV28 and TRBJ1-4; TRBD1 matches at 9 bases. Looked up from germline, CDR1 is MDHEN and CDR2 is SYDVKM. Trimming took 5 bases from V and 2 from J; bases not matched to a gene: 12. CDR3 length: 18 amino acids. CDR3 sequence: CASSPPPGQGGTNEKLFF. The CDR3, as DNA: TGTGCCAGCAGTCCCCCCCCGGGACAGGGTGGGACTAATGAAAAACTGTTTTTT.

This clonotype appeared many times. The chain has TRBV11-1 and TRBJ2-3; possible D gene TRBD1, 5 bases. Germline CDR1 and CDR2: SGHAT and FQDESV (reference sequence). The CDR3 covers 16 residues. V lost 2 bases, J lost 3 bases, and 15 bases lay in between. The CDR3 DNA follows: TGTGCCAGCAGCTTATTTCAGGGATCAGCGACAGATACGCAGTATTTT. This translates into CASSLFQGSATDTQYF.

The V and J genes are TRBV2 and TRBJ2-3; tentative D call: TRBD2 (7 bases). CDR3 length: 16 residues. V gave up 6 bases and J gave up 0 bases, with 16 bases separating them. Germline V gene data show CDR1 as SNHLY and CDR2 as FYNNEI. The CDR3 loop reads CASRTWGGPSTDTQYF. The CDR3 nucleotides read TGTGCCAGCAGAACTTGGGGGGGCCCGAGCACAGATACGCAGTATTTT. The entire variable domain, with the rest obtained from reference TRBV2 and TRBJ2-3, is as follows: EPEVTQTPSHQVTQMGQEVILRCVPISNHLYFYWYRQILGQKVEFLVSFYNNEISEKSEIFDDQFSVERPDGSNFTLKIRSTKLEDSAMYFCASRTWGGPSTDTQYFGPGTRLTVL.

This clonotype was detected many times. The chain recombines TRBV20-1 with TRBJ1-1, with 7 bases that match TRBD1. CDR3 length equals 16 residues. Germline V gives CDR1 DFQATT, CDR2 SNEGSKA (reference sequence). J was trimmed by 1 base and V by 6 bases; bases with no gene match: 14. CDR3 DNA: TGCAGTGCCGAACCGACAGGGACTGGGAGGAACACTGAAGCTTTCTTT. It yields the protein CSAEPTGTGRNTEAFF.

On this clonotype: A read error likely explains this, since a far larger clone differs by one base. The chain joins TRBV20-1 to TRBJ2-3, with 8 nucleotides matching TRBD1. CDR3 length equals 11 residues. CDR1 DFQATT and CDR2 SNEGSKA come from the germline V gene (reference sequence). In nucleotides, the CDR3 is TGCAGTGCTAGACAGGGGGCGAGGGCTTCCTTT. It yields the protein CSARQGARASF.

In this sample, this clonotype turned up many times. The rearrangement joins TRBV18 to TRBJ1-5; no definite D call. Trimming cost V 5 bases and J 5 bases, with 7 bases left between them. The CDR3 is made up of 12 amino acids. Germline V gives CDR1 KGHSH, CDR2 LQKENI. This chain's CDR3 is CASSKPDQPQHF. DNA of the CDR3: TGTGCCAGCTCAAAGCCCGATCAGCCCCAGCATTTT.

The rearrangement uses TRBV3-1 and TRBJ2-7; TRBD2 matches 11 bases. The V gene end was trimmed by 4 bases and the J gene end by 5 bases; junction bases not matched to a gene: 10. Germline lookup yields CDR1 LGHDT and CDR2 YNNKEL (reference sequence). This CDR3 has 16 residues. CDR3 protein: CASSPGLAGGGDEQYF. DNA for the CDR3: TGTGCCAGCAGCCCGGGGCTAGCGGGGGGCGGGGACGAGCAGTACTTC.

This clonotype was recorded many times. This may come from a read error, since a much larger clone is one base off. J is TRBJ2-7 and V is TRBV20-1; the D gene could be TRBD1 or TRBD2 (6 bases each). Germline loops: CDR1 DFQATT, CDR2 SNEGSKA (reference sequence). The CDR3 is made up of 14 amino acids. Trimming removed 2 bases at V and 3 bases at J, with 14 bases between. CDR3 coding DNA: TGCAGTGCTAGAAATTTGGGGGGCTACTACGAGCAGTACTTC. Translated, it gives CSARNLGGYYEQYF.

To note about this clonotype: A far larger clone is just one base off, so this is likely a read error. This chain joins TRBV11-2 and TRBJ2-4; tentative D call: TRBD2 (6 bases). CDR1 is SGHAT and CDR2 is FQNNGV in the germline V gene. V lost 1 base and J 13 bases, leaving 17 bases between the germline ends. CDR3 length: 14 amino acids. This CDR3 reads CASSLVSGDNEQYF. DNA of the CDR3: TGTGCCAGCAGCTTAGTTAGCGGAGACAATGAGCAGTACTTC.

This clonotype was observed many times. A much larger clonotype is one base distant, so this may be a read error. The chain uses TRBV9 and TRBJ1-5; the D gene is possibly TRBD1 (6 bases). This CDR3 comprises 14 residues. The germline gives CDR1 SGDLS, CDR2 YYNGEE. The V end was cut by 3 bases, the J end by 2 bases, with 9 bases between. CDR3: CASSAEGGNQPQHF. The DNA for the CDR3 is TGTGCCAGCAGCGCAGAGGGGGGCAATCAGCCCCAGCATTTT.

At least ten counts were recorded for this clonotype. This chain connects TRBV7-2 to TRBJ1-1; a possible D gene is TRBD1 (5 bases). The germline gives CDR1 SGHTA, CDR2 FQGNSA. This CDR3 is built from 13 residues. The ends were cut back, 8 bases at V and 1 base at J, with 11 bases in the middle. The CDR3 nucleotides are TGTGCCAGCCTAAGGGGACGGAACACTGAAGCTTTCTTT. Protein sequence: CASLRGRNTEAFF.

This clonotype was recorded many times. The chain uses TRBV29-1 and TRBJ1-2; the D is unclear. CDR1 and CDR2 (germline): SQVTM, ANQGSEA. Trimming shortened V by 4 bases and J by 3 bases, and 9 bases separated the two germline ends. The CDR3 has 12 residues. For the CDR3, the DNA is TGCAGCGTTGTGCGGGGTGACTATGGCTACACCTTC. Translation gives CSVVRGDYGYTF.

Many counts were recorded for this clonotype. This sequence joins TRBV28 and TRBJ2-1; D remains unclear. The CDR3 totals 15 residues. Between the trimmed V and J ends, which lost 6 bases and 2 bases, there was a span of 14 bases. Germline CDR1 MDHEN, CDR2 SYDVKM. CDR3 sequence reads: CASSWILRPYNEQFF. In DNA form, the CDR3 reads TGTGCCAGCAGCTGGATTTTGAGGCCCTACAATGAGCAGTTCTTC.

In its sample, this clonotype was seen many times. The chain is built from TRBV28 and TRBJ1-4; D is unresolved. The CDR3 totals 16 residues. From germline, CDR1 is MDHEN and CDR2 SYDVKM. Trimming shortened V by 6 bases and J by 1 base, and 15 bases separated the two germline ends. The CDR3 sequence is CASRPRVVGTNEKLFF. The CDR3 DNA reads TGTGCCAGCAGGCCGAGGGTTGTTGGAACTAATGAAAAACTGTTTTTT. Combining the CDR3 with reference TRBV28 and TRBJ1-4 gives the whole variable domain DVKVTQSSRYLVKRTGEKVFLECVQDMDHENMFWYRQDPGLGLRLIYFSYDVKMKEKGDIPEGYSVSREKKERFSLILESASTNQTSMYLCASRPRVVGTNEKLFFGSGTQLSVL.

This clonotype was seen ten or more times. V and J are TRBV14 and TRBJ2-7; TRBD1 matches 7 bases. CDR1 is SGHDN and CDR2 is FVKESK in the germline V gene. V gave up 1 base and J gave up 2 bases; unmatched junction bases: 11. CDR3 length equals 17 residues. CDR3: CASSQGRSGQRTYEQYF. CDR3 bases: TGTGCCAGCAGCCAAGGCCGCTCGGGACAGCGAACCTACGAGCAGTACTTC.

In its sample, this clonotype was seen many times. The CDR3 region has the DNA TGTGCCAGCAGTGAGCAGGTCAATCAGCCCCAGCATTTT. Translated: CASSEQVNQPQHF. The chain couples TRBV2 to TRBJ1-5; D uncertain. Deletions cut 3 bases from V and 3 bases from J, with 6 bases between. Germline lookup yields CDR1 SNHLY and CDR2 FYNNEI. CDR3 length equals 13 residues.